This is a list of T cell receptor beta chains from one sample in a study of blood T cell repertoires in COVID-19. Some clones are missing from TCRdb's copy, which holds only in-frame ones; the method was immunoSEQ multiplex PCR. This sample carries approximately 100,000 clones, around 90% of them seen once, and the ten largest clones take 15% to 20%. Sequenced sample: peripheral blood. The receptors originated from a man in his forties or fifties with acute or convalescent COVID-19. CDR3s include the opening cysteine and the closing phenylalanine or tryptophan. Each record gives: J gene, V gene, clone size, D gene, CDR3 DNA, CDR3 protein. The D gene is left open where the match is weak. Clone size is stated in some rows and not others, as once, few, many or a class when expanded.

TRBJ1-1 TRBV7-8 once . TGTGCCAGCAGCTTGCTAGGAACAGGACGCTACCAGAACACTGAAGCTTTCTTT CASSLLGTGRYQNTEAFF
TRBJ2-6 TRBV4-1 . TRBD1 TGCGCCAGCAGCCCCGGACAGGGGGCGTCTGGGGCCAACGTCCTGACTTTC CASSPGQGASGANVLTF
TRBJ1-1 TRBV5-5 . . TGTGCCAGCAACCGGGACGGAGGAGGGGGGGGGACCACTGAAGCTTTCTTT CASNRDGGGGGTTEAFF
TRBJ1-2 TRBV6-2/TRBV6-3 . . TGTGCCAGCAGTGGAGGGCCAACCCTCTATGGCTACACCTTC CASSGGPTLYGYTF
TRBJ2-5 TRBV5-4 . . TGTGCCAGCAGCCCGGATTACAGGGCATCGGGAGAGACCCAGTACTTC CASSPDYRASGETQYF
TRBJ1-2 TRBV19 . TRBD1 TGTGCCAGTAGTATCCGACAGGGGGGGAAGTCTAACTATGGCTACACCTTC CASSIRQGGKSNYGYTF
TRBJ1-1 TRBV29-1 . . TGCAGCGCCTTGAACACTGAAGCTTTCTTT CSALNTEAFF
TRBJ1-6 TRBV19 . TRBD1 TGTGCCAGTAGCCAGACAGGGGCAAGTTCACCCCTCCACTTT CASSQTGASSPLHF
TRBJ1-6 TRBV25-1 once TRBD1 TGTGCCAGCAGCCAAGGGACAGGGGGGTCACCCCTCCACTTT CASSQGTGGSPLHF
TRBJ2-1 TRBV12-3/TRBV12-4 once TRBD2 TGTGCCAGCAGTTTTGGCGGGGGCAATGAGCAGTTCTTC CASSFGGGNEQFF
TRBJ1-2 TRBV9 . . TGTGCCAGCAGCCCATCGGGAAGGGTAATCAACTATGGCTACACCTTC CASSPSGRVINYGYTF
TRBJ1-3 TRBV6-1 . . TGTGCCAGCAGTGAACGATGGAGCTCTGGAAACACCATATATTTT CASSERWSSGNTIYF
TRBJ2-3 TRBV5-5 . . TGTGCCAGCAGCTTTTCACAGACGTTCGCAGATACGCAGTATTTT CASSFSQTFADTQYF
TRBJ1-3 TRBV7-8 once . TGTGCCAGCAGCTTAGGCGGGGTTCTTAGAAACACCATATATTTT CASSLGGVLRNTIYF
TRBJ1-3 TRBV3-1/TRBV3-2 . TRBD1 TGTGCCAGCAGCCAAGATGGGACAGGGGGAAACACCATATATTTT CASSQDGTGGNTIYF
TRBJ1-3 TRBV5-1 . . TGCGCCAGCAGCGCTTACCGGTCCGGGTACTCTGGAAACACCATATATTTT CASSAYRSGYSGNTIYF
TRBJ1-1 TRBV6-5 . TRBD1 TGTGCCAGCAGCCATTTGGGACAGTCTAACACTGAAGCTTTCTTT CASSHLGQSNTEAFF
TRBJ2-3 TRBV2 once . TGTGCCAGCAGTCCAACGACGGGTAGCACAGATACGCAGTATTTT CASSPTTGSTDTQYF
TRBJ1-5 TRBV28 . TRBD1 TGTGCCAGCAGTTCCTCCAGGGGGCGGAGCAATCAGCCCCAGCATTTT CASSSSRGRSNQPQHF
TRBJ2-4 TRBV28 . . TGTGCCAGCAGTTTAGGGTCACGGAGGGAATTGACCAAAAACATTCAGTACTTC CASSLGSRRELTKNIQYF
TRBJ2-3 TRBV2 . . TGTGCCAGCAGTTCAATTAGCGGCGGCACAGATACGCAGTATTTT CASSSISGGTDTQYF
TRBJ1-1 TRBV24-1 . TRBD1 TGTGCCACCAGTTTAACAGGGGTTGAAGCTTTCTTT CATSLTGVEAFF
TRBJ2-2 TRBV9 few . TGTGCCAGCAGCCCCCAGTGGAGCGGGGAGCTGTTTTTT CASSPQWSGELFF
TRBJ1-5 TRBV11-3 few TRBD1 TGTGCCAGCAGCGCAGGGGGCGCGGGCAATCAGCCCCAGCATTTT CASSAGGAGNQPQHF